There are a few counts of the clone carrying this TCR beta chain. The sample comes from a study of identical twins. A single record per CDR3 protein comes from TCRdb applying MiXCR to the 5' RACE reads. This table holds hundreds of thousands of distinct CDR3 sequences, roughly 20% found once. CDR1 SGHRS and CDR2 YFSETQ come from the germline V gene. The CDR3 is 13 amino acids. Trimming stripped 5 bases from V and 5 bases from J, with 14 bases between. These data were likewise used in another study, on T cells expressing NK-cell markers.

The J gene is TRBJ2-7, the V gene TRBV5-1, with D possibly matching TRBD2 (6 bases). Sequencing was done on a sample of PBMCs. The receptor comes from a woman aged 18 to 35 in good health. DNA of the CDR3: TGCGCCAGCAGGCACGGGGGAACTAACGAGCAGTACTTC. It specifies CASRHGGTNEQYF. Looking up the rest from reference TRBV5-1 and TRBJ2-7 gives the full variable domain: KAGVTQTPRYLIKTRGQQVTLSCSPISGHRSVSWYQQTPGQGLQFLFEYFSETQRNKGNFPGRFSGRQFSNSRSEMNVSTLELGDSALYLCASRHGGTNEQYFGPGTRLTVT.